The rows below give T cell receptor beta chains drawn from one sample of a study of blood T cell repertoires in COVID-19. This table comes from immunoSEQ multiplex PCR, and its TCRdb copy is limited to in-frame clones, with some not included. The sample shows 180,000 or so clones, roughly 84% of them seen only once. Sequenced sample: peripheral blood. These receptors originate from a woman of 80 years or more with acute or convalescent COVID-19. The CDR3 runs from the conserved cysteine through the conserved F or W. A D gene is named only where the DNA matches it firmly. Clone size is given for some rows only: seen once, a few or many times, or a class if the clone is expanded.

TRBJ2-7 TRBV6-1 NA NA TGTGCCAGCAGTGACCCAGGGAGGAACGAGCAGTACTTC CASSDPGRNEQYF
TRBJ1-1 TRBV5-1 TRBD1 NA TGCGCCAGCAGCTTGGGGGACAGGGAATTATGGTCCCCCGAAGCTTTCTTT CASSLGDRELWSPEAFF
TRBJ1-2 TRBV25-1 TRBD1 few TGTGCCAGCAGTGCGCTTGACAGGGCGGCGTATGGCTACACCTTC CASSALDRAAYGYTF
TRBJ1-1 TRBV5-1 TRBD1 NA TGCGCCAGCAGCCCAGGGACAGGGACCGCTGAAGCTTTCTTT CASSPGTGTAEAFF
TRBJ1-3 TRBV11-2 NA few TGTGCCAGCAGCTTATCTGGGAGCTCTGGAAACACCATATATTTT CASSLSGSSGNTIYF
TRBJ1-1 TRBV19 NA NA TGTGCCAGTAGTATAGATCTTGACACTGAAGCTTTCTTT CASSIDLDTEAFF
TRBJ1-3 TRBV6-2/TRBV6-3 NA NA TGTGCCAGCAGTTCGAGGGCGGACTCTTTCTCTGGAAACACCATATATTTT CASSSRADSFSGNTIYF
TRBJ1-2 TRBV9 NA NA TGTGCCAGCGGCCCCGAGGTAGGGACTTATGGCTACACCTTC CASGPEVGTYGYTF
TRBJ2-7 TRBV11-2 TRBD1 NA TGTGCCAGCAGCCAGACAGGGTACGAGCAGTACTTC CASSQTGYEQYF
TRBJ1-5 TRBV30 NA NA TGTGCCTGGAGTGACGATACTTCCTTGACCCAGCATTTT CAWSDDTSLTQHF
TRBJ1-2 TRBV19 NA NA TGTGCCAGTAGCCACGATCCGCTCGGGTCATATGGCTACACCTTC CASSHDPLGSYGYTF
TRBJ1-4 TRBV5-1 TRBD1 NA TGCGCCAGCAGCCTCGCCGAACAGGGGCCAACAACTAATGAAAAACTGTTTTTT CASSLAEQGPTTNEKLFF
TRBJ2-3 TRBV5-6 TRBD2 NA TGTGCCAGCAGCACGTCGCGGGGGGGCACAGATACGCAGTATTTT CASSTSRGGTDTQYF